Here is one T cell receptor (beta chain) with its context. This sample is part of a study of CD8+ T cells in alopecia areata. The length of the CDR3 is 16 residues. Trimming took off 5 bases at V and 4 bases at J, with 21 bases between the two ends. CDR1 and CDR2 (germline): SGHDT, YYEEEE. Extracted RNA was reverse transcribed into cDNA, the sequencing template. The data were produced by immunoSEQ multiplex PCR, yet TCRdb's version contains in-frame clones alone and is incomplete. The sample shows around 150,000 clones, 50% to 65% of them seen only once. The V gene is TRBV5-6, the J gene TRBJ1-2; D is possibly TRBD1 (5 bases). Sequencing used CD4+ T cells sorted from blood. The clonotype comes from a human donor in good health. The CDR3 is CASRTGTSRSLYGYTF. The CDR3 coding sequence is TGTGCCAGCAGAACGGGGACCTCGCGTTCACTCTATGGCTACACCTTC.